This T cell receptor beta chain was sequenced during a study of T cell responses to AZD1222 COVID-19 vaccine. Notes on the study in general: Spike-wide coverage was observed for vaccine-associated CD4 TCRs, with dominant responses at 160-218 and 743-854. Females made up more of the donors, who were largely white British, and clonal diversity may have come out too low.

As concerns this clone: Its antigen remains unidentified.

There are 13 residues in the CDR3. V lost 7 bases and J lost 5, with 12 bases in between. Germline V gives CDR1 SGHRS, CDR2 YFSETQ. Libraries were prepared by immunoSEQ multiplex PCR; TCRdb keeps only in-frame clonotypes and omits some of them. This table holds some 150,000 clones, around nine tenths found once. The clonotype comes from an adult in good health. The input for sequencing was peripheral blood, taken on day 0 of MenACWY control vaccination. The genes are TRBV5-1 and TRBJ2-2; D gene ambiguous. The CDR3 bases are TGCGCCAGCGCCCCTAGGGAAACCGGGGAGCTGTTTTTT. It specifies CASAPRETGELFF.